These 16 T cell receptor beta chains came from one sample sequenced in a study of shared clonotypes between healthy human individuals. Sequencing was performed with immunoSEQ multiplex PCR; in TCRdb, only in-frame clones are kept and a portion is missing. The profile shows more than 2 million clones, approximately 96% of them singletons. Sequences were obtained from naive CD4+ T cells sorted from blood. Subset here: CD45RA+ positively selected. The receptors were sampled from a man aged 18 to 30 in good health.

This sequence joins TRBV21-1 and TRBJ1-3. TRBV21-1 is a pseudogene segment. The CDR3 is 19 residues long. In DNA, the CDR3 is TGTGCCAGCAGCCCCTATTGTCCGGGGGGAGACAGCTCTGGAAACACCATATATTTT. The encoded protein is CASSPYCPGGDSSGNTIYF.

The CDR3 sequence is CASSPPGGGATDTQYF. CDR3 nucleotides: TGCGCCAGCAGCCCGCCCGGCGGGGGGGCGACAGATACGCAGTATTTT. The chain joins TRBV5-1 to TRBJ2-3; 9 bases align to TRBD2. V lost 4 bases to trimming and J lost 3 bases; unmatched junction nucleotides: 9. Germline V gives CDR1 SGHRS, CDR2 YFSETQ. The CDR3 covers 16 residues.

The chain joins TRBV6-6 to TRBJ1-5; the D is unclear. V was cut by 7 bases and J by 0 bases, with 13 bases left in between. This CDR3 has 15 residues. Germline-derived CDR1 and CDR2 are MNHNY and SVGAGI (reference sequence). As DNA, the CDR3 is TGTGCCAGCATAGAAGCGGGGTATAGCAATCAGCCCCAGCATTTT. Amino acid sequence: CASIEAGYSNQPQHF.

The chain recombines TRBV2 with TRBJ2-5, with D unclear. V shed 0 bases and J shed 5 bases, with 13 bases lying between them. This CDR3 is built from 15 residues. Germline CDR1 and CDR2: SNHLY and FYNNEI. CDR3 nucleotides: TGTGCCAGCAGTGAAGCCAGCGAGATCCGGGAGACCCAGTACTTC. Its protein product is CASSEASEIRETQYF.

The rearrangement joins TRBV6-5 to TRBJ2-7; D gene unclear. Germline CDR1 MNHEY, CDR2 SVGAGI. The CDR3 spans 16 residues. V was cut by 0 bases and J by 11 bases, with 23 bases left in between. The CDR3 nucleotides read TGTGCCAGCAGTTACTCTTGGAGCGAGCGAACCTTGGTCGAGTACTTC. This gives the protein CASSYSWSERTLVEYF.

This clone appeared once. Other DNA sequences within the sample encode an identical CDR3. The rearrangement joins TRBV18 to TRBJ2-7, with TRBD2 identical over 8 bases. Germline values: CDR1 KGHSH, CDR2 LQKENI. J gave up 3 bases and V 6 bases, and 7 bases lay outside the gene matches. The CDR3 loop spans 14 amino acids. As DNA, the CDR3 is TGTGCCAGCTCGCCCGAAAGCGGGGGCTACGAGCAGTACTTC. Protein sequence: CASSPESGGYEQYF.

The rearrangement joins TRBV5-1 to TRBJ2-5; TRBD1 matches at 7 bases. Trimming took 5 bases from V and 2 from J; bases not matched to a gene: 6. The CDR3 has 14 amino acids. Germline values: CDR1 SGHRS, CDR2 YFSETQ. The CDR3 DNA sequence: TGCGCCAGCAGACGATCGGGACAGCAAGAGACCCAGTACTTC. Translated, it gives CASRRSGQQETQYF.

This clone has just one count. V gene TRBV5-1 combines with J gene TRBJ2-7, with 10 positions matching TRBD1. Losses at the gene ends were 4 bases for V and 4 bases for J; bases not matched to a gene: 8. The CDR3 is 15 residues long. Germline-derived CDR1 and CDR2 are SGHRS and YFSETQ. Written as DNA, the CDR3 is TGCGCCAGCAGCGAACAGACAGGGGGCCCATACGAGCAGTACTTC. This encodes CASSEQTGGPYEQYF. Together with reference TRBV5-1 and TRBJ2-7, the CDR3 gives the full variable domain: KAGVTQTPRYLIKTRGQQVTLSCSPISGHRSVSWYQQTPGQGLQFLFEYFSETQRNKGNFPGRFSGRQFSNSRSEMNVSTLELGDSALYLCASSEQTGGPYEQYFGPGTRLTVT.

J is TRBJ1-5 and V is TRBV28; D unresolved. The germline V gene encodes CDR1 MDHEN and CDR2 SYDVKM. The CDR3 is made up of 18 amino acids. The germline V and J ends were trimmed by 3 bases and 0 bases, with 18 bases remaining between them. The CDR3 here is CASSFTATSSYSNQPQHF. DNA for the CDR3: TGTGCCAGCAGTTTTACCGCGACCTCTTCCTATAGCAATCAGCCCCAGCATTTT.

This rearrangement joins TRBV29-1 to TRBJ2-2, with 12 bases lining up with TRBD1. The J segment lost 4 bases and the V segment lost 6 bases, leaving 6 bases of the junction unmatched. Germline CDR1 SQVTM, CDR2 ANQGSEA. This CDR3 contains 15 residues. Here the CDR3 reads CSVPGTGGFTGELFF. The CDR3 region has the DNA TGCAGCGTCCCCGGGACAGGGGGCTTCACCGGGGAGCTGTTTTTT.

The rearrangement links TRBV6-5 to TRBJ1-1, with D tentatively TRBD1 (5 bases). With 5 bases removed from V and 11 bases from J, the gap between germline ends came to 18 bases. Germline CDR1 and CDR2: MNHEY and SVGAGI. This CDR3 contains 13 residues. CDR3 nucleotide sequence: TGTGCCAGCAGTAGGGACTCCAAGGATCTCGCTTTCTTT. The encoded protein is CASSRDSKDLAFF.

This clone was picked up one time. V is TRBV28 and J is TRBJ2-6; D remains ambiguous. V was cut by 5 bases and J by 0 bases, with 8 bases left in between. Germline V gene sequence: CDR1 MDHEN, CDR2 SYDVKM. CDR3 length: 15 residues. The CDR3 nucleotides are TGTGCCAGCAGTACAGCAAGCTCTGGGGCCAACGTCCTGACTTTC. It codes for CASSTASSGANVLTF. The complete variable domain, with remaining parts taken from reference TRBV28 and TRBJ2-6, reads DVKVTQSSRYLVKRTGEKVFLECVQDMDHENMFWYRQDPGLGLRLIYFSYDVKMKEKGDIPEGYSVSREKKERFSLILESASTNQTSMYLCASSTASSGANVLTFGAGSRLTVL.

The V gene is TRBV11-2, the J gene TRBJ2-1, with 11 positions matching TRBD2. Unmatched junction bases numbered 8, after V lost 6 bases and J lost 10 bases. Germline CDR1 SGHAT, CDR2 FQNNGV. This CDR3 contains 14 residues. The CDR3 spells CASSSGLAASEQFF. The CDR3 DNA follows: TGTGCCAGCAGTTCGGGACTAGCGGCCAGCGAGCAGTTCTTC.

Comment on this clone: The sample has other DNA sequences that encode this CDR3 too. The chain carries TRBV5-1 and TRBJ2-1; TRBD2 agrees at 7 bases. The V and J ends lost 2 bases and 7 bases, in that order; junction bases with no gene match: 3. CDR1 is SGHRS and CDR2 is YFSETQ in the germline V gene. The CDR3 runs 13 residues. CDR3: CASSFSGGNEQFF. Written as DNA, the CDR3 is TGCGCCAGCAGCTTTTCGGGGGGAAATGAGCAGTTCTTC.

The V and J genes are TRBV7-2 and TRBJ1-1; 10 bases align to TRBD1. J lost 4 bases, V lost 5 bases, and 4 bases had no gene match. The germline gives CDR1 SGHTA, CDR2 FQGNSA. The CDR3 extends over 14 amino acids. CDR3 amino acids: CASSPGTGVTEAFF. CDR3 DNA: TGTGCCAGCAGCCCGGGGACAGGGGTCACTGAAGCTTTCTTT. The full variable domain, rest sourced from reference TRBV7-2 and TRBJ1-1, is GAGVSQSPSNKVTEKGKDVELRCDPISGHTALYWYRQSLGQGLEFLIYFQGNSAPDKSGLPSDRFSAERTGGSVSTLTIQRTQQEDSAVYLCASSPGTGVTEAFFGQGTRLTVV.

The gene calls are TRBV9 and TRBJ2-3; D is undetermined. The CDR3 has 16 amino acids. Trimming cost V 0 bases and J 0 bases, with 11 bases left between them. CDR1 is SGDLS, CDR2 YYNGEE, per germline. CDR3 region: CASSVVGSSSTDTQYF. In nucleotides, the CDR3 is TGTGCCAGCAGCGTAGTGGGCAGTTCTAGCACAGATACGCAGTATTTT. The full variable domain, with the rest looked up from reference TRBV9 and TRBJ2-3, is DSGVTQTPKHLITATGQRVTLRCSPRSGDLSVYWYQQSLDQGLQFLIQYYNGEERAKGNILERFSAQQFPDLHSELNLSSLELGDSALYFCASSVVGSSSTDTQYFGPGTRLTVL.